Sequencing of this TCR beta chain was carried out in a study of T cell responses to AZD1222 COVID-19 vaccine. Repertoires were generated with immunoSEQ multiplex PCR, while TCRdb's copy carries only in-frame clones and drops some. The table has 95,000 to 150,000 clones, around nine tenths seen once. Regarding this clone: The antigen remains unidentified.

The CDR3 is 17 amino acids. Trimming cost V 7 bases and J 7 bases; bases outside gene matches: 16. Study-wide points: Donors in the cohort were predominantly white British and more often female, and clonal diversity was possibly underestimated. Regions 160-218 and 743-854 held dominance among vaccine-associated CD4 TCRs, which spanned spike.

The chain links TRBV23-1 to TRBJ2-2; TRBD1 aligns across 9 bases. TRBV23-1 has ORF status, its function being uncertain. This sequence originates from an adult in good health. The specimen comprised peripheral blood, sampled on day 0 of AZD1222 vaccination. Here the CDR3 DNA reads TGCGCCAGCACTCCCCCGGCCGGGGACAGGGCGAACGGGGAGCTGTTTTTT. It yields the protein CASTPPAGDRANGELFF.